This T cell receptor beta chain was captured by sequencing in a study of T-cell reconstitution after alpha-beta-depleted transplantation in children. During its preparation, the TCRbeta library received unique molecular identifiers. TCRdb reprocessed the PCR reads via MiXCR and lists one record per CDR3 protein. There are about 640,000 distinct CDR3 sequences in the sample; around 17% occur only once, and approximately 1% lies in the top ten. From germline, CDR1 is MGHDK and CDR2 SYGVNS. The CDR3 length is 15 residues. Trimming removed 5 bases from V and 4 bases from J, with 17 bases in between. The sequence came from a human donor who donated a stem cell graft to a child with acute myeloid leukemia. The chain combines TRBV25-1 with TRBJ2-5; a weak D match, TRBD2 (5 bases). This specimen was PBMCs from the stem cell graft donor, taken from the stem cell graft. CDR3 residues: CASSWRVAGVETQYF. The DNA for the CDR3 is TGTGCCAGCAGTTGGCGGGTAGCCGGGGTAGAGACCCAGTACTTC.